The clone carrying this T cell receptor beta chain was seen many times. What it binds is unknown. Sampling of bone marrow took place during active disease in every patient. From approximately 430 ng of RNA, a library with molecular barcoded alpha/delta and beta/gamma adaptors was made. TCRdb reprocessed the reads with MiXCR, giving one entry per CDR3 protein. The sample has 100,000 to 150,000 distinct CDR3 sequences; roughly 13% are singletons. This entry comes from a study of read filtering for tumor transcriptome and immune sequencing. At the level of the study: The cohort had over 16 men and 14 to 15 women aged about 47 to 80, mean around 66 years. Study conclusions and caveats: Without single-read clonotypes, shared clonotype proportions correlated more between IR-seq and RNA-seq. This fraction held mixed bone marrow immune cells after CD138-negative sorting.

This CDR3 has 16 amino acids. The V gene lost 2 bases and the J gene lost 4 bases, with 14 bases spanning the gap. The germline gives CDR1 SGHTA, CDR2 FQGNSA. The source material was a population of CD138-negative cells sorted from bone marrow. The chain couples TRBV7-2 to TRBJ2-2; D is unclear. The TCR comes from a donor aged 40 or older with multiple myeloma. The CDR3 protein is CASSLTQPTVTGELFF. The CDR3 DNA follows: TGTGCCAGCAGCTTAACCCAACCGACGGTCACCGGGGAGCTGTTTTTT.